This entry concerns a single TCR beta chain. What it recognizes is unknown. The data were taken from a study of graft-versus-host responses after intestinal transplantation. Background on the study: Induction using anti-thymocyte globulin, followed by tacrolimus and steroids for roughly 3 years, was given to all recipients.

Study-wide points: In recipient marrow, GvH clones were found, and some appeared first in ileum or blood. Across patients carrying graft-donor T cell macrochimerism, allografts held high graft-versus-host to host-versus-graft clonal ratios.

Measured with immunoSEQ multiplex PCR; TCRdb has only the in-frame clones, and not every one. The profile shows 35,000 to 50,000 clones, over 90% of them singletons. This TCR was sampled from a human donor who was the organ donor for an intestinal transplant. Sequences were derived from unstimulated CD8+ T cells sorted from spleen or lymph node cells, sampled before transplant.

The CDR3 loop is CASSLADNYEQYF. CDR3 sequence (DNA): TGTGCCAGCAGCTTGGCGGACAACTACGAGCAGTACTTC. This chain connects TRBV5-4 to TRBJ2-7, with a possible D match to TRBD1 (5 bases). The CDR3 extends over 13 amino acids. Germline loops: CDR1 SGHNT, CDR2 YYREEE (reference sequence). The V gene lost 0 bases and the J gene lost 3 bases, with 7 bases spanning the gap.